This T cell receptor (beta chain) originates from a study of early T cells in non-severe SARS-CoV-2 infection. As for the study in general: The sequenced material was bulk RNA from unsorted whole blood, and its chains were unpaired. General observations from the study: Anti-spike CD8 responses were favored in VDJdb matching, and private and CD4 specificities were missed.

This clonotype was detected many times. What it recognizes is unknown. Unique molecular identifiers (one per individual cDNA molecule) were attached. TCRdb re-analysed the 5' RACE reads in MiXCR, keeping a single row per CDR3 protein. This sample has 25,000 to 35,000 distinct CDR3 sequences, with about 3.8% found just once. The sequence derives from an adult who was a healthcare worker with PCR-confirmed SARS-CoV-2 infection or an uninfected control (not recorded which). Sequencing input: whole blood.

The DNA for the CDR3 is TGTGCCAGCAGGATGGCCCATAAGACTTTCGATGGCTACACCTTC. This sequence encodes CASRMAHKTFDGYTF. V and J are TRBV13 and TRBJ1-2, with D hard to call. Germline V lookup: CDR1 PRHDT, CDR2 FYEKMQ (reference sequence). This CDR3 region has 15 residues. Trimming shortened V by 6 bases and J by 6 bases, and 20 bases separated the two germline ends. Looking up the rest from reference TRBV13 and TRBJ1-2 gives the full variable domain: AAGVIQSPRHLIKEKRETATLKCYPIPRHDTVYWYQQGPGQDPQFLISFYEKMQSDKGSIPDRFSAQQFSDYHSELNMSSLELGDSALYFCASRMAHKTFDGYTFGSGTRLTVV.